Each of the 10 T cell receptor beta chains below was sequenced from the same sample in a study of blood T cell repertoires in COVID-19. The method was immunoSEQ multiplex PCR; TCRdb's version includes in-frame clones alone and lacks a portion of them. The table has a few hundred thousand clones, just over 85% seen once; the top ten hold around 4.5%. Input material: peripheral blood. These receptors were collected from a man aged 50-59 years with acute or convalescent COVID-19.

The genes are TRBV27 and TRBJ1-5; D is possibly TRBD1 (6 bases). The germline V gene has CDR1 MNHEY and CDR2 SMNVEV (reference sequence). CDR3 length equals 13 residues. Between the trimmed V and J ends, which lost 7 bases and 6 bases, there was a span of 13 bases. In DNA, the CDR3 is TGTGCCAGCACCAACAGGGTTGCTCAGCCCCAGCATTTT. Encoded protein: CASTNRVAQPQHF.

The chain joins TRBV10-3 to TRBJ1-2; 9 positions match TRBD1. Germline CDR1 reads ENHRY; CDR2 reads SYGVKD. J lost 4 bases, V lost 5 bases, and 8 bases had no gene match. CDR3 length: 15 amino acids. The CDR3 spells CAISSLDRGSYGYTF. DNA for the CDR3: TGTGCCATCAGTTCATTGGACAGGGGAAGCTATGGCTACACCTTC.

V is TRBV11-3 and J is TRBJ2-7; the D gene is possibly TRBD1 (6 bases). CDR3 length: 19 residues. The V gene's germline CDR1 is SGHNT and CDR2 YENEEA. The V end lost 1 base, the J end lost 3 bases, and 25 bases lay between the germline ends. This CDR3 is CASSLGSPPLRTESYEQYF. The CDR3 DNA reads TGTGCCAGCAGCTTAGGAAGTCCGCCCTTAAGGACAGAGAGCTACGAGCAGTACTTC.

The J gene is TRBJ2-7, the V gene TRBV5-1; no definite D call. The CDR3 covers 14 residues. Germline CDR1 and CDR2: SGHRS and YFSETQ. Between the trimmed V and J ends, which lost 0 bases and 3 bases, there was a span of 10 bases. The CDR3: CASSLGVANYEQYF. The CDR3 DNA reads TGCGCCAGCAGCTTGGGGGTAGCTAACTACGAGCAGTACTTC.

The chain links TRBV6-5 to TRBJ2-2; possible D gene TRBD1, 5 bases. V lost 7 bases and J lost 2, with 11 bases in between. CDR1 is MNHEY and CDR2 is SVGAGI in the germline V gene. CDR3 size: 14 residues. CDR3 nucleotides: TGTGCCAGCATGAGGACACCTAACACCGGGGAGCTGTTTTTT. Translating gives CASMRTPNTGELFF.

Details on this clone: One end of the junction varies from germline; a read error may be responsible. V usage is TRBV6-1 and J usage is TRBJ2-1; D unclear. The CDR3 spans 10 residues. Germline V gene sequence: CDR1 MNHNS, CDR2 SASEGT. CDR3 sequence: CASSEVGRIF. CDR3 in DNA: TGTGCCAGCAGTGAAGTGGGCAGGATCTTC.

This sequence joins TRBV5-1 and TRBJ2-3, with 16 bases that match TRBD2. V trimming: 4 bases; J trimming: 7 bases; junction bases outside the gene matches: 6. CDR1 and CDR2 from the germline V gene are SGHRS and YFSETQ. The CDR3 has 16 residues. The CDR3 DNA sequence: TGCGCCAGCAGCCAGGGACTAGCGGGGGGGCTATATACGCAGTATTTT. It codes for CASSQGLAGGLYTQYF.

The chain joins TRBV11-1 to TRBJ2-5; D is ambiguous. Germline V gene data show CDR1 as SGHAT and CDR2 as FQDESV (reference sequence). CDR3 length: 13 amino acids. V was trimmed by 2 bases and J by 2 bases, leaving 6 bases between them. The CDR3 loop is CASSLTVQETQYF. CDR3 DNA: TGTGCCAGCAGCTTAACAGTTCAAGAGACCCAGTACTTC.

The chain has TRBV5-1 and TRBJ1-1, with a tentative D call TRBD1 (6 bases). V lost 0 bases and J lost 9, with 12 bases in between. Germline CDR1 SGHRS, CDR2 YFSETQ. The CDR3 is made up of 13 amino acids. CDR3 region: CASSLEGTSQAFF. CDR3 nucleotide sequence: TGCGCCAGCAGCTTGGAGGGGACATCCCAAGCTTTCTTT.

The CDR3 spells CASSVSYLTGAGADTQYF. In DNA form, the CDR3 reads TGCGCCAGCAGTGTCTCTTACCTGACAGGGGCCGGCGCAGATACGCAGTATTTT. The gene calls are TRBV10-2 and TRBJ2-3; 8 bases are shared with TRBD1. The length of the CDR3 is 18 residues. The V and J ends lost 4 bases and 4 bases, in that order; junction bases with no gene match: 16. Germline CDR1 reads WSHSY; CDR2 reads SAAADI.